This T cell receptor (beta chain) was obtained from a study of Ad26.COV2.S vaccination and SARS-CoV-2 variants. Germline V gene data show CDR1 as LNHNV and CDR2 as YYDKDF (reference sequence). V lost 4 bases, J lost 8 bases, and 11 bases stayed unmatched. The CDR3 is 17 residues long. Study outcomes and limitations: Following vaccination, spike-specific CD8+ and CD4+ T cell responses reportedly exhibited substantial breadth.

The protocol was immunoSEQ multiplex PCR, while the TCRdb copy is restricted to in-frame clones and leaves out a portion. The data hold tens of thousands of clones, with roughly 85% observed a single time. Concerning this clone: As yet, its antigen is unknown.

This sample comprised peripheral blood, obtained after recovery from COVID-19. This clonotype was obtained from a human donor who had recovered from COVID-19. The V gene is TRBV15, the J gene TRBJ2-1, with 13 bases matching TRBD2. The CDR3 bases are TGTGCCACCAGCAACGGACTAGCGGGAGTATCGGGGGATGAGCAGTTCTTC. This sequence encodes CATSNGLAGVSGDEQFF.